The clone carrying this TCR beta chain has a handful of counts. The sample originates from a study of response to subunit inactivated influenza vaccine. Trimming removed 4 bases at V and 4 bases at J, with 13 bases between. There are 14 residues in the CDR3. Looked up from germline, CDR1 is MGHRA and CDR2 is YSYEKL. In TCRdb, the RT-PCR reads were re-called with MiXCR into one record per CDR3 protein. The repertoire holds about 540,000 distinct CDR3 sequences, with 13% to 15% as singletons. This clonotype was obtained from a man between 50 and 59 years old who received an inactivated influenza vaccine. The chain couples TRBV4-1 to TRBJ1-2; no clear D gene. The sequencing here drew on PBMCs from blood, taken about 12 days after vaccination. CDR3 protein: CASSPGPLGYGYTF. CDR3 in DNA: TGCGCCAGCAGCCCCGGACCGCTCGGCTATGGCTACACCTTC.